Presented here are 8 T cell receptor beta chains from one specimen sequenced in a study of blood T cell repertoires in COVID-19. Libraries were prepared by immunoSEQ multiplex PCR; TCRdb keeps only in-frame clonotypes and omits some of them. The table includes approximately 230,000 clones, about nine tenths detected once. Sequencing used peripheral blood. The receptors here all came from a young woman with COVID-19, enrolled during active disease.

The chain combines TRBV4-3 with TRBJ2-1; 13 bases are shared with TRBD2. This CDR3 comprises 18 residues. From germline, CDR1 is LGHNA and CDR2 YSLEER. The ends lost 4 bases at V and 8 bases at J; junction bases unmatched: 14. The CDR3 sequence is CASSLTRLAGGLNDEQFF. The DNA of the CDR3 is TGCGCCAGCAGCCTCACGCGACTAGCGGGAGGTCTAAATGATGAGCAGTTCTTC.

The V and J genes are TRBV27 and TRBJ2-3; TRBD2 agrees at 8 bases. V dropped 3 bases and J dropped 5; count of bases not matched to a gene: 16. Germline loops: CDR1 MNHEY, CDR2 SMNVEV (reference sequence). The CDR3 is made up of 18 amino acids. CDR3 DNA: TGTGCCAGCAGTTTCCTATCCCCAGCGGGGGCCAAGGAAGATACGCAGTATTTT. It encodes CASSFLSPAGAKEDTQYF.

This chain uses TRBV19 with TRBJ1-4; 10 nucleotides match TRBD1. The germline V gene has CDR1 LNHDA and CDR2 SQIVND (reference sequence). This CDR3 has 19 residues. Trimming cost V 5 bases and J 0 bases; bases outside gene matches: 12. CDR3: CASSPSGQGIPATNEKLFF. The CDR3 DNA is TGTGCCAGTAGTCCCTCGGGACAGGGGATCCCAGCAACTAATGAAAAACTGTTTTTT.

The gene calls are TRBV7-9 and TRBJ2-5; a weak D match, TRBD1 (7 bases). The germline CDR1 and CDR2 sequences are SEHNR and FQNEAQ (reference sequence). Deletions cut 5 bases from V and 5 bases from J, with 21 bases between. This CDR3 has 16 residues. CDR3 DNA sequence: TGTGCCAGCAGCCCCCGGGAGACAGGGATGCTGGAGACCCAGTACTTC. This translates into CASSPRETGMLETQYF.

The V call is TRBV6-2 or TRBV6-3, the J call TRBJ1-5; 8 nucleotides line up with TRBD1. CDR1 MNHEY and CDR2 SVGEGT come from the germline V gene. This CDR3 contains 16 residues. V shed 2 bases and J 4 bases; nucleotides not matched to a gene: 7. The CDR3: CASSYPDRGWNQPQHF. As DNA, the CDR3 is TGTGCCAGCAGTTACCCCGACAGGGGTTGGAATCAGCCCCAGCATTTT.

The rearrangement joins TRBV7-2 to TRBJ2-2; D may be TRBD1 (6 bases). The CDR3 totals 15 residues. Trimming left V 2 bases short and J 3 bases short, with 10 bases between. Germline V lookup: CDR1 SGHTA, CDR2 FQGNSA. The CDR3 loop reads CASSLNRVDTGELFF. CDR3 nucleotide sequence: TGTGCCAGCAGCTTAAACAGGGTAGACACCGGGGAGCTGTTTTTT.

The genes are TRBV11-2 and TRBJ2-3; 9 nucleotides agree with TRBD2. V shed 5 bases and J 5 bases; nucleotides not matched to a gene: 14. The CDR3 length is 17 residues. Germline CDR1 is SGHAT and CDR2 is FQNNGV. The CDR3 region has the DNA TGTGCCAGCAGCCCCCGCTTCCAAGCGGGGGGCGGAGATACGCAGTATTTT. This codes for CASSPRFQAGGGDTQYF.

This chain's CDR3 is CASSASGQGNYGYTF. CDR3 coding DNA: TGTGCCAGTAGTGCGTCGGGACAGGGGAACTATGGCTACACCTTC. The chain carries TRBV19 and TRBJ1-2, with 10 bases fitting TRBD1. V gave up 5 bases and J gave up 2 bases; unmatched junction bases: 5. The CDR3 extends over 15 amino acids. Germline CDR1 is LNHDA and CDR2 is SQIVND (reference sequence).